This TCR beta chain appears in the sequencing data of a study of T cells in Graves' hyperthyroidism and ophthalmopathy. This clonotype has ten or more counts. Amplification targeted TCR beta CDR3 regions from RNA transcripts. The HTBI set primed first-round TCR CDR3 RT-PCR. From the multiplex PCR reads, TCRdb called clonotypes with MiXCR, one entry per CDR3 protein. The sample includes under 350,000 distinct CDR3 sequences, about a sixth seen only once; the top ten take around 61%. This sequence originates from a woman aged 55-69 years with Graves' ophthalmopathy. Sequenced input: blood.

The CDR3 reads CASSLYGSISYNEQFF. The CDR3 coding sequence is TGTGCCAGCAGCTTATACGGGAGTATAAGCTACAATGAGCAGTTCTTC. The rearrangement links TRBV7-9 to TRBJ2-1; a weak D match, TRBD2 (6 bases). V was clipped by 2 bases and J by 3 bases, with 14 bases between them. The CDR3 loop spans 16 amino acids. Germline loops: CDR1 SEHNR, CDR2 FQNEAQ (reference sequence).